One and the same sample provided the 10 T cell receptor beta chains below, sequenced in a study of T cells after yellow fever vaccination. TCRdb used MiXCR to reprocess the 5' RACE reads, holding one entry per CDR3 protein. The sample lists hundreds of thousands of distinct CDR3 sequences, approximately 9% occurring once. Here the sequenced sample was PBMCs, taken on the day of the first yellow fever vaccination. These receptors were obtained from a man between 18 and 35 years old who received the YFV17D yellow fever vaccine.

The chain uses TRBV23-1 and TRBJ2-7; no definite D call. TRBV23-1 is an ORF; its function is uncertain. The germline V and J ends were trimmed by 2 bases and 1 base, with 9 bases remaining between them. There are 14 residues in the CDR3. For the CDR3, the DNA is TGCGCCAGCAGTCAACCGCGAGAGTCCTACGAGCAGTACGTC. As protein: CASSQPRESYEQYV.

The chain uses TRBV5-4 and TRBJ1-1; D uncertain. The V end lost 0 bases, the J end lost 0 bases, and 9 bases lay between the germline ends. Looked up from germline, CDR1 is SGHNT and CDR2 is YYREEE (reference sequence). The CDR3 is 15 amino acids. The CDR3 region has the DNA TGTGCCAGCAGCTTGGTTTCGGCAATGAACACTGAAGCTTTCTTT. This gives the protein CASSLVSAMNTEAFF.

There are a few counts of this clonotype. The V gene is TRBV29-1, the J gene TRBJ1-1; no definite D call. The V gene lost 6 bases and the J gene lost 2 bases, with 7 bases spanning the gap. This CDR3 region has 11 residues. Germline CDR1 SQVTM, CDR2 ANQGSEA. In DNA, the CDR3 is TGCAGCGTCGGTAGAAACACTGAAGCTTTCTTT. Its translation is CSVGRNTEAFF.

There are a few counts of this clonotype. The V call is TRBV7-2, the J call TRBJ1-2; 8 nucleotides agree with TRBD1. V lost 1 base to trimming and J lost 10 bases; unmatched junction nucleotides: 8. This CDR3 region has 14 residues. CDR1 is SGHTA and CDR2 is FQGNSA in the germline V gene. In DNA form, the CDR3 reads TGTGCCAGCAGCTTAGAGACAGGGGTTATAAACTACACCTTC. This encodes CASSLETGVINYTF. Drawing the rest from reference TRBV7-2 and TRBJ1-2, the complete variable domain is GAGVSQSPSNKVTEKGKDVELRCDPISGHTALYWYRQSLGQGLEFLIYFQGNSAPDKSGLPSDRFSAERTGGSVSTLTIQRTQQEDSAVYLCASSLETGVINYTFGSGTRLTVV.

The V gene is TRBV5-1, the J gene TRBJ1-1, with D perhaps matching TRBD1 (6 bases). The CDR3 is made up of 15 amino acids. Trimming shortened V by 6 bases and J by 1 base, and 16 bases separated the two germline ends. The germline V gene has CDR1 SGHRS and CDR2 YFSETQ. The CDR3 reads CASKSGGGSNTEAFF. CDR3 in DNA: TGCGCCAGCAAATCTGGGGGGGGCTCGAACACTGAAGCTTTCTTT.

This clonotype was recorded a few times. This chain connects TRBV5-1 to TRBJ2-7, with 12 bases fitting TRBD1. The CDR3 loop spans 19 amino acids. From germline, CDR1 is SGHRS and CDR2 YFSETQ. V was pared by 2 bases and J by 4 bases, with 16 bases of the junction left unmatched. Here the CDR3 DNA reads TGCGCCAGCAGCTTCGACCCGGGGACAGGGGGCGCGTCAGGGTACGAGCAGTACTTC. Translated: CASSFDPGTGGASGYEQYF. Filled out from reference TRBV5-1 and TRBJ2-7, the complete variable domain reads KAGVTQTPRYLIKTRGQQVTLSCSPISGHRSVSWYQQTPGQGLQFLFEYFSETQRNKGNFPGRFSGRQFSNSRSEMNVSTLELGDSALYLCASSFDPGTGGASGYEQYFGPGTRLTVT.

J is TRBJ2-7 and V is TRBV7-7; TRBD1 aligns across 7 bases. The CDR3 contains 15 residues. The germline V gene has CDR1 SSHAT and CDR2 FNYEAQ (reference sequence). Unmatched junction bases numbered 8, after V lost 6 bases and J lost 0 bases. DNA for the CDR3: TGTGCCAGCAGTCCCGGGACAGATATCTCCTACGAGCAGTACTTC. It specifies CASSPGTDISYEQYF.

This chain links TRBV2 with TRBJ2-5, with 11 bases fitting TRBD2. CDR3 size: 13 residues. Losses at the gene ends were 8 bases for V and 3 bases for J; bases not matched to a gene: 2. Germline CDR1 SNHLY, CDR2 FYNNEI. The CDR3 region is CASGGLAEETQYF. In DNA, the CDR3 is TGTGCCAGCGGGGGACTAGCGGAAGAGACCCAGTACTTC.

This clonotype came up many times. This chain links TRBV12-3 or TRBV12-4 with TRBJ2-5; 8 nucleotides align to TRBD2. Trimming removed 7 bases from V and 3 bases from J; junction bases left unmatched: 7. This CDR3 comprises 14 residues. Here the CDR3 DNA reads TGTGCCAGCACCGCCTGGACTAGCAAAGAGACCCAGTACTTC. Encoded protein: CASTAWTSKETQYF.

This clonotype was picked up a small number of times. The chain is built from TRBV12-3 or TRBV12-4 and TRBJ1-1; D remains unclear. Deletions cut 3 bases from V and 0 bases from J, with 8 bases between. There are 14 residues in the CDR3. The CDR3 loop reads CASSFERLNTEAFF. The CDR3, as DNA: TGTGCCAGCAGTTTTGAGCGATTGAACACTGAAGCTTTCTTT.